These 32 T cell receptor beta chains came from one sample sequenced in a study of tumor and adjacent non-tumor tissue in lung cancer. RNA was extracted from bulk tissue without any cell sorting. A modified ARM-PCR protocol with three rounds of nested PCR amplified TCRbeta. A single record per CDR3 protein comes from TCRdb applying MiXCR to the multiplex PCR reads. The sample consists of over 85,000 distinct CDR3 sequences, approximately 84% of them appearing once. The sequenced material came from lung tumor tissue. These receptors came from a man between 65 and 85 years old with non-small cell lung cancer.

Regarding this clonotype: Germline is not matched at one junction end, which may reflect a read error. This chain links TRBV6-1 with TRBJ1-1, with TRBD1 matching 8 bases. The CDR3 spans 16 residues. Germline lookup yields CDR1 MNHNS and CDR2 SASEGT. CDR3 protein: CASSEIPGGMETEAFF. CDR3 DNA sequence: TGTGCCAGTAGTGAAATCCCAGGGGGCATGGAAACTGAAGCTTTCTTT.

A word on this clonotype: Because it lacks the conserved phenylalanine or tryptophan at the end, this CDR3 is likely a read error. The chain employs TRBV20-1 and TRBJ2-4; D gene unclear. The CDR3 contains 13 residues. CDR1 and CDR2 from the germline V gene are DFQATT and SNEGSKA (reference sequence). The CDR3 here is CSAKSSGPNIQYS. DNA for the CDR3: TGTAGTGCTAAGTCGTCAGGCCCAAACATTCAGTACTCC.

This clonotype came up once. This is likely a read error, given that the CDR3 carries no conserved phenylalanine or tryptophan at its end. This sequence joins TRBV29-1 and TRBJ2-5, with D unclear. CDR3 size: 13 residues. Deletions cut 6 bases from V and 2 bases from J, with 13 bases between. CDR1 SQVTM and CDR2 ANQGSEA come from the germline V gene. CDR3 nucleotide sequence: TGCAGCGTGGCCGGCAGGTTTCAAGAGACCCAGTACTCC. Encoded protein: CSVAGRFQETQYS.

For this clonotype: At one of its ends the junction is not consistent with the germline gene, which may arise from a read error. The chain is built from TRBV20-1 and TRBJ2-3, with 9 bases fitting TRBD1. Germline assignment: CDR1 DFQATT and CDR2 SNEGSKA (reference sequence). This CDR3 is 15 amino acids long. CDR3 in amino acids: CSARKTGGTVDTQYF. The CDR3 DNA reads TGCAGTGCTAGAAAGACAGGGGGTACAGTAGATACACAGTATTTT.

With respect to this clonotype: At one of its ends the junction is not consistent with the germline gene, which may arise from a read error. CDR3 in DNA: TGTGCCAGCCACGACAGGGTGTATAAAGCTTTCTTC. Its translation is CASHDRVYKAFF. V is TRBV11-3 and J is TRBJ1-1; 7 positions match TRBD1. Looked up from germline, CDR1 is SGHNT and CDR2 is YENEEA. The CDR3 is 12 residues long.

A remark on this clonotype: At one boundary the junction diverges from the germline segment, which might be a read error. The rearrangement links TRBV6-5 to TRBJ1-1; D uncertain. This CDR3 comprises 15 residues. CDR1 is MNHEY, CDR2 SVGAGI, per germline. CDR3 amino acids: CVSRNGIGLVTEAFF. CDR3 DNA: TGTGTCAGCAGGAACGGGATAGGGTTGGTCACTGAAGCTTTCTTC.

CDR3 sequence reads: CASTWHSNATDTQYF. The CDR3 nucleotides are TGTGCCAGCACCTGGCACTCCAATGCCACAGATACGCAGTATTTT. This rearrangement joins TRBV14 to TRBJ2-3; D not certain. The ends were cut back, 7 bases at V and 2 bases at J, with 16 bases in the middle. This CDR3 is built from 15 residues. Germline lookup yields CDR1 SGHDN and CDR2 FVKESK. Looking up the rest from reference TRBV14 and TRBJ2-3 gives the full variable domain: EAGVTQFPSHSVIEKGQTVTLRCDPISGHDNLYWYRRVMGKEIKFLLHFVKESKQDESGMPNNRFLAERTGGTYSTLKVQPAELEDSGVYFCASTWHSNATDTQYFGPGTRLTVL.

This clonotype occurred many times. The J gene is TRBJ2-1, the V gene TRBV4-3; D not certain. The germline V gene encodes CDR1 LGHNA and CDR2 YSLEER. The CDR3 runs 15 residues. Deletions cut 1 base from V and 8 bases from J, with 15 bases between. The CDR3 sequence: CASSQVATLGDEQFF. Written as DNA, the CDR3 is TGCGCCAGCAGCCAAGTTGCTACCCTTGGGGATGAGCAGTTCTTC.

In regard to this clonotype: A junction boundary mismatches the germline segment, possibly from a read error. The chain uses TRBV7-2 and TRBJ2-1; D perhaps matches TRBD2 (5 bases). The length of the CDR3 is 15 residues. Germline V gene lookup returns CDR1 SGHTA and CDR2 FQGNSA. The DNA of the CDR3 is TGTGCCAGCAGCTTAGGTAGAGGGCGCTACAATGATCAGTTCTTC. This sequence encodes CASSLGRGRYNDQFF. The variable domain in full, with the rest retrieved from reference TRBV7-2 and TRBJ2-1, is GAGVSQSPSNKVTEKGKDVELRCDPISGHTALYWYRQSLGQGLEFLIYFQGNSAPDKSGLPSDRFSAERTGGSVSTLTIQRTQQEDSAVYLCASSLGRGRYNDQFFGPGTRLTVL.

Comment on this clonotype: The missing conserved phenylalanine or tryptophan at the end of this CDR3 makes a read error likely. No DNA is shown, since the ends of the CDR3 on it are uncertain; the CDR3 is the one TCRdb lists. The chain employs TRBV5-4 and TRBJ1-4; the table calls TRBD1, which could not be checked here. Germline loops: CDR1 SGHNT, CDR2 YYREEE (reference sequence). The length of the CDR3 is 15 amino acids, counting both ends. The CDR3 loop reads CASSAGTFTNEKLFS.

The chain has TRBV4-3 and TRBJ2-2, with D tentatively TRBD1 (6 bases). The CDR3 has 14 residues. CDR1 and CDR2 (germline): LGHNA, YSLEER. V was pared by 7 bases and J by 4 bases, with 13 bases between. The CDR3 loop is CASNRVTTTGELFF. In nucleotides, the CDR3 is TGCGCCAGCAACAGGGTCACAACCACCGGGGAGCTGTTTTTT.

Of note for this clonotype: Mismatch with germline at one junction end may stem from a read error. J is TRBJ2-1 and V is TRBV10-3, with D maybe TRBD2 (5 bases). The CDR3 is 10 residues long. Germline V gives CDR1 ENHRY, CDR2 SYGVKD. CDR3 sequence: CATKEDEQSF. CDR3 nucleotides: TGTGCCACCAAGGAGGATGAGCAGTCCTTC.

Remarks on this clonotype: Given a much more abundant clone one base away, this may be a read error. J is TRBJ1-2 and V is TRBV28; D not resolved. The length of the CDR3 is 14 residues. Trimming removed 2 bases at V and 2 bases at J, with 9 bases between. Germline CDR1 is MDHEN and CDR2 is SYDVKM. Written as DNA, the CDR3 is TGTGCCAGCAGTTTAACAGCCGACAACTATGGCTACACCTTC. It yields the protein CASSLTADNYGYTF.

In regard to this clonotype: Lacking the conserved final phenylalanine or tryptophan, this CDR3 likely reflects a read error. V is TRBV12-3 or TRBV12-4 and J is TRBJ1-2, with 7 bases identical to TRBD1. This CDR3 comprises 16 residues. The CDR3 DNA reads as TGTGCCAGCGGTTTACAAAGGACAGGCTGGAACTATGGCTACACCTTA. Its protein is CASGLQRTGWNYGYTL.

This clonotype occurred many times. The chain is built from TRBV20-1 and TRBJ2-5; D may be TRBD1 (6 bases). V was pared by 6 bases and J by 2 bases, with 16 bases between. CDR3 length: 14 amino acids. The germline CDR1 and CDR2 sequences are DFQATT and SNEGSKA (reference sequence). The CDR3 sequence is CSARTARLQETQYF. The CDR3 DNA follows: TGCAGTGCGCGGACAGCGAGACTTCAAGAGACCCAGTACTTC.

With regard to this clonotype: The junction does not match germline at one end; this may be a read error. The chain joins TRBV4-1 to TRBJ2-3; D unclear. The CDR3 spans 14 residues. From germline, CDR1 is MGHRA and CDR2 YSYEKL. The chain's CDR3 is CARSQDVSTDTQYF. The CDR3 coding sequence is TGCGCCAGGAGCCAAGATGTCTCTACAGATACGCAGTATTTT.

V and J are TRBV6-5 and TRBJ1-1; no clear D. The CDR3 is made up of 15 amino acids. Germline V gene sequence: CDR1 MNHEY, CDR2 SVGAGI. V lost 10 bases and J 4 bases, leaving 22 bases between the germline ends. The CDR3 DNA reads TGTGCCAACACCACGGTCGATAGGGTGGGCACTGAAGCTTTCTTT. It specifies CANTTVDRVGTEAFF.

Details on this clonotype: Since no conserved phenylalanine or tryptophan closes the CDR3, a read error is the likely cause. This chain connects TRBV11-3 to TRBJ2-1; 7 nucleotides align to TRBD2. This CDR3 region has 15 residues. Germline V gene data show CDR1 as SGHNT and CDR2 as YENEEA. Here the CDR3 DNA reads TGTGCCGGCAGCATAGTAGGGGAGGGTCCGAAAGAGCAGTTCCTC. Amino acids: CAGSIVGEGPKEQFL.

Comments on this clonotype: The junction and the germline gene differ at one end; a read error may be behind it. V is TRBV12-3 or TRBV12-4 and J is TRBJ2-1; 9 nucleotides line up with TRBD2. This CDR3 comprises 15 residues. The CDR3 spells CTSRLGLAWRREQFF. The DNA of the CDR3 is TGTACCAGCAGACTCGGACTAGCGTGGCGCAGGGAGCAGTTCTTC.

As to this clonotype: With a much larger clone just one base away, this may be a read error. Without the conserved terminal phenylalanine or tryptophan, this CDR3 likely stems from a read error. Because the CDR3's place on the DNA is in doubt, the DNA is left out and the CDR3 is given as listed by TCRdb. J is TRBJ2-1 and V is TRBV5-6. CDR1 is SGHDT, CDR2 YYEEEE, per germline. The CDR3 extends over 12 residues, inclusive of both ends. CDR3 amino acids: CASSYGDHEQSL.

In the case of this clonotype: One end of the junction is discordant with germline, which a read error may explain. V gene TRBV4-1 combines with J gene TRBJ2-1; 10 bases are a match to TRBD1. Germline V gene lookup returns CDR1 MGHRA and CDR2 YSYEKL. The CDR3 contains 17 residues. The CDR3 sequence is CVSSHSSGTGVCNEQFF. The CDR3 DNA reads TGCGTCAGCAGCCATTCCTCCGGGACAGGGGTCTGCAATGAGCAGTTCTTC.

This sequence joins TRBV6-2 or TRBV6-3 and TRBJ2-1; 8 positions match TRBD2. The CDR3 has 15 residues. Germline values: CDR1 MNHEY, CDR2 SVGEGT. CDR3 nucleotide sequence: TGTACAAGCAGTCCGGGACTAGATAATACCAATGAGCAGTTCTTC. Translating gives CTSSPGLDNTNEQFF.

Regarding this clonotype: Here the CDR3 omits its conserved ending phenylalanine or tryptophan, so a read error is the likely source. The chain links TRBV10-3 to TRBJ2-2; 7 bases match TRBD1. Germline CDR1 ENHRY, CDR2 SYGVKD. This CDR3 spans 15 amino acids. CDR3 amino acids: CVIATGASYTAELFS. Here the CDR3 DNA reads TGTGTCATCGCTACAGGGGCAAGTTACACCGCGGAGCTGTTTTCT.

This clonotype was detected ten times or more. The chain links TRBV28 to TRBJ1-4; D not resolved. Germline lookup yields CDR1 MDHEN and CDR2 SYDVKM. V lost 5 bases and J lost 1, with 11 bases in between. The CDR3 is 15 amino acids. CDR3 coding DNA: TGTGCCAGCAGTCCCTGGTCCCTAACTAATGAAAAACTGTTTTTT. This encodes CASSPWSLTNEKLFF. Using reference TRBV28 and TRBJ1-4 for the parts outside the CDR3, the full variable domain is DVKVTQSSRYLVKRTGEKVFLECVQDMDHENMFWYRQDPGLGLRLIYFSYDVKMKEKGDIPEGYSVSREKKERFSLILESASTNQTSMYLCASSPWSLTNEKLFFGSGTQLSVL.

The J gene is TRBJ1-2, the V gene TRBV6-6; D perhaps matches TRBD1 (5 bases). Germline assignment: CDR1 MNHNY and CDR2 SVGAGI (reference sequence). The length of the CDR3 is 15 residues. With 10 bases removed from V and 9 bases from J, the gap between germline ends came to 27 bases. The CDR3 sequence is CANRPGRTSMDCYTF. CDR3 DNA sequence: TGTGCCAACAGACCCGGACGGACATCCATGGATTGCTACACCTTC.

Of note for this clonotype: A read error may account for a junction end that differs from germline. The rearrangement uses TRBV11-2 and TRBJ1-1; D call uncertain. The CDR3 runs 14 residues. Germline CDR1 is SGHAT and CDR2 is FQNNGV. CDR3 bases: TGTGCCGGCAGCTCCGGCGGGAGCCGGACTGAAGCTTTCTTT. Protein product: CAGSSGGSRTEAFF.

The chain couples TRBV11-1 to TRBJ1-1; the D is unclear. The CDR3 loop spans 13 amino acids. Germline lookup yields CDR1 SGHAT and CDR2 FQDESV (reference sequence). This CDR3 is CVNAPYKGTEAFF. Written as DNA, the CDR3 is TGTGTCAACGCCCCCTATAAGGGCACTGAAGCTTTCTTT.

Comments on this clonotype: The CDR3 does not end in the conserved phenylalanine or tryptophan, so this is likely a read error. The genes are TRBV6-1 and TRBJ2-1, with D possibly being TRBD2 (7 bases). Germline values: CDR1 MNHNS, CDR2 SASEGT. This CDR3 has 16 amino acids. The V end was cut by 7 bases, the J end by 9 bases, with 25 bases between. CDR3 loop: CASTLRGGTGSSEQFL. The DNA for the CDR3 is TGTGCCAGCACTCTAAGGGGGGGCACCGGGTCCAGTGAGCAGTTCCTC.

Notes on this clonotype: A much more abundant neighbour one base away suggests this may be a read error. J is TRBJ1-1 and V is TRBV20-1; D remains ambiguous. Germline CDR1 reads DFQATT; CDR2 reads SNEGSKA (reference sequence). The length of the CDR3 is 15 residues. V was clipped by 1 base and J by 0 bases, with 12 bases between them. CDR3 nucleotides: TGCAGTGCTAGAGTTTGGCTTGAACTGAACACTGAAGCTTTCTTT. It codes for CSARVWLELNTEAFF.

Turning to this clonotype: At one of its ends the junction is not consistent with the germline gene, which may arise from a read error. The chain joins TRBV11-2 to TRBJ1-3; D not resolved. CDR1 is SGHAT and CDR2 is FQNNGV in the germline V gene. The CDR3 length is 15 residues. As DNA, the CDR3 is TGTAGCAGCAGCCACACCTGGACCCTTGGAAGCACCATATATTTT. As protein: CSSSHTWTLGSTIYF.

Regarding this clonotype: At one end the junction does not follow the germline gene, possibly because of a read error. The V gene is TRBV6-6, the J gene TRBJ1-5, with 7 bases that match TRBD1. Germline V gene sequence: CDR1 MNHNY, CDR2 SVGAGI (reference sequence). The CDR3 loop spans 18 amino acids. Here the CDR3 reads CASNYFRWGQNSSQPQHF. The CDR3 DNA follows: TGTGCCAGCAATTACTTCAGGTGGGGACAGAATAGCAGTCAGCCCCAGCATTTT.

Worth noting for this clonotype: Mismatch with germline at one junction end may stem from a read error. The gene calls are TRBV4-1 and TRBJ2-1; 7 bases are a match to TRBD1. CDR1 MGHRA and CDR2 YSYEKL come from the germline V gene. CDR3 length: 17 residues. CDR3 DNA: TGCGCCAGCAGCCATTCCTCCGGGACAGTGGTCTACAAAGAGCAGTTCTTC. Translated, it gives CASSHSSGTVVYKEQFF.